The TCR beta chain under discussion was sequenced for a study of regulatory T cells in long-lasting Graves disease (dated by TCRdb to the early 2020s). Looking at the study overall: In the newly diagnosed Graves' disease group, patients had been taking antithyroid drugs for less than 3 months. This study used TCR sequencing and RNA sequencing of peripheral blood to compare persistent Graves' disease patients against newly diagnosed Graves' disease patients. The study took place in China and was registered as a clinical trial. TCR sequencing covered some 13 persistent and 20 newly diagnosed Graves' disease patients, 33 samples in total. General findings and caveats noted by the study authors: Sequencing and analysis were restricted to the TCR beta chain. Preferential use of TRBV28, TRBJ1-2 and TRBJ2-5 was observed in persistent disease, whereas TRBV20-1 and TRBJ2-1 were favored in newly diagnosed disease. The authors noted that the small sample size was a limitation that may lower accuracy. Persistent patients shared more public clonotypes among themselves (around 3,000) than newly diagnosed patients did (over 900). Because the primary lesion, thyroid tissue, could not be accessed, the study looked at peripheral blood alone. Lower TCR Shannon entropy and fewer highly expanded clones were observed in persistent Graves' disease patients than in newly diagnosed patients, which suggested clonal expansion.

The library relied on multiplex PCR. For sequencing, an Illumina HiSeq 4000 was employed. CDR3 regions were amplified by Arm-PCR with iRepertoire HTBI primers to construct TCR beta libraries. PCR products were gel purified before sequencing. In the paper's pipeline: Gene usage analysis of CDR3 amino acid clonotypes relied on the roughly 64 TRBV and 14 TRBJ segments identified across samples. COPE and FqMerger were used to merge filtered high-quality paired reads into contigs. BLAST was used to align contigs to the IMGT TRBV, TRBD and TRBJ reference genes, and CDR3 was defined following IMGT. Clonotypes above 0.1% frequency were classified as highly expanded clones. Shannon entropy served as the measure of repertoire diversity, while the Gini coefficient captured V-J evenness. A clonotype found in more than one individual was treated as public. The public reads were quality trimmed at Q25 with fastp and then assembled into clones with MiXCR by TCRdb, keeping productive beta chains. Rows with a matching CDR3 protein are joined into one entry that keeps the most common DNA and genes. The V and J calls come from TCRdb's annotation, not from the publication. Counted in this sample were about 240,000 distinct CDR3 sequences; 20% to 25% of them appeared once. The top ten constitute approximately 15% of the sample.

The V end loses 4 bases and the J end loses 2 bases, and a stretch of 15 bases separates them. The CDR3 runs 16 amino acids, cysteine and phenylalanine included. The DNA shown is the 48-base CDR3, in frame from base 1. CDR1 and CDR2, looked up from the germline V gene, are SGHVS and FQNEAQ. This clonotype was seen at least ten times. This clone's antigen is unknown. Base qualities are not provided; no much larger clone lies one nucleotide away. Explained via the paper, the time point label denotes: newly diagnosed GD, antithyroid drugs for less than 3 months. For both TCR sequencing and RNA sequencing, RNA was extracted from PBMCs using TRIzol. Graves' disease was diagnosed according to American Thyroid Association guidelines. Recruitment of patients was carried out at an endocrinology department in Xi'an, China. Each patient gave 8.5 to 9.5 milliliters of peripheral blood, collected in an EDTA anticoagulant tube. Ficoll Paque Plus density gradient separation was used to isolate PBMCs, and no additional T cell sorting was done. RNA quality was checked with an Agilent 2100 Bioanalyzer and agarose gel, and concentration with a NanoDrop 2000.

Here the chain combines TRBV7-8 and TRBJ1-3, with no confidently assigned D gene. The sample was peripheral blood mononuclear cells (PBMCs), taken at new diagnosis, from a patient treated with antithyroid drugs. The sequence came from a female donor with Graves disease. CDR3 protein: CASSSSRSGPGNTIYF. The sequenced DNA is TGTGCCAGCAGCTCCTCCAGGAGTGGCCCTGGAAACACCATATATTTT.